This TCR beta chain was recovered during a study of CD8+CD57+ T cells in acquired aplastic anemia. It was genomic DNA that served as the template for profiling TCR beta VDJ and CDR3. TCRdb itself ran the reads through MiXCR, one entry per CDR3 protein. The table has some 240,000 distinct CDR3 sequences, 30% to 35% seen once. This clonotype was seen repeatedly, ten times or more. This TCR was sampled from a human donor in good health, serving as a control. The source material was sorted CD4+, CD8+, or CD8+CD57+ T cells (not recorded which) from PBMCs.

CDR3 nucleotide sequence: TGTGCCAGCAGCCACCCGTTTGACACTGCCGGAAACACCATATATTTT. The encoded protein is CASSHPFDTAGNTIYF. The V and J genes are TRBV6-1 and TRBJ1-3; D is ambiguous. Germline V CDR1 and CDR2: MNHNS, SASEGT. Trimming left V 6 bases short and J 4 bases short, with 19 bases between. This CDR3 has 16 amino acids.